The rows below give T cell receptor beta chains drawn from one sample of a study of T cells after yellow fever vaccination. TCRdb reprocessed the 5' RACE reads with MiXCR, giving one entry per CDR3 protein. The sample lists about 300,000 distinct CDR3 sequences; 7.5% to 9.5% were seen once. The specimen comprised CD4+ T cells sorted from PBMCs, sampled 5 days after the yellow fever booster vaccination. The receptors come from a man between 18 and 29 years old who received the YFV17D yellow fever vaccine. Both conserved end residues are part of each CDR3. Each record gives: J gene, CDR3 length, V gene, clone size, D gene, CDR3 protein, CDR3 DNA. A D gene is named only where the DNA matches it firmly. Expanded clones get a size class; other rows say once, few or many, or leave the size out.

TRBJ2-3 | 16 | TRBV5-4 | - | TRBD2 | CASSLLAGAPGDTQYF | TGTGCCAGCAGCCTACTAGCGGGGGCCCCAGGGGATACGCAGTATTTT
TRBJ2-1 | 15 | TRBV10-3 | - | TRBD2 | CAISKMAGGLNEQFF | TGTGCCATCAGCAAAATGGCGGGGGGGCTCAATGAGCAGTTCTTC
TRBJ2-7 | 13 | TRBV5-1 | - | - | CASSTTELYEQYF | TGCGCCAGCAGCACTACAGAACTCTACGAGCAGTACTTC
TRBJ2-5 | 13 | TRBV6-6 | few | - | CASRRQAQETQYF | TGTGCCAGCAGAAGACAGGCACAAGAGACCCAGTACTTC
TRBJ2-3 | 18 | TRBV11-2 | few | TRBD2 | CASSPRRASGGYTDTQYF | TGTGCCAGCAGCCCCCGGCGGGCTAGCGGGGGGTACACAGATACGCAGTATTTT
TRBJ2-1 | 13 | TRBV10-1 | - | - | CASSERGGGEQFF | TGCGCCAGCAGTGAAAGGGGAGGCGGTGAGCAGTTCTTC
TRBJ2-2 | 12 | TRBV20-1 | - | - | CSALEGNGELFF | TGCAGTGCCCTCGAGGGGAACGGGGAGCTGTTTTTT
TRBJ1-1 | 13 | TRBV11-2 | many | - | CASSPDWNTEAFF | TGTGCCAGCAGCCCGGACTGGAACACTGAAGCTTTCTTT
TRBJ1-5 | 12 | TRBV12-3/TRBV12-4 | - | - | CASRTGVRPQHF | TGTGCCAGCAGAACCGGGGTTCGGCCCCAGCATTTT
TRBJ1-2 | 12 | TRBV6-2/TRBV6-3 | - | - | CASSQRTYGYTF | TGTGCCAGCAGCCAGAGGACATATGGCTACACCTTC
TRBJ2-7 | 14 | TRBV27 | - | - | CASSLTRGRYEQYF | TGTGCCAGCAGTTTAACCAGGGGTCGATACGAGCAGTACTTC
TRBJ2-5 | 14 | TRBV9 | - | - | CASSVGSLQETQYF | TGTGCCAGCAGCGTAGGCAGCCTCCAAGAGACCCAGTACTTC
TRBJ1-6 | 15 | TRBV5-1 | - | - | CASSLWLPYNSPLHF | TGCGCCAGCAGCTTGTGGCTTCCCTATAATTCACCCCTCCACTTT
TRBJ1-3 | 15 | TRBV28 | - | - | CASSLLRGSGNTIYF | TGTGCCAGCAGTCTCCTAAGGGGGTCTGGAAACACCATATATTTT
TRBJ2-1 | 16 | TRBV3-1 | - | - | CASISRSGTSYNEQFF | TGTGCCAGCATCAGCAGGTCAGGGACCTCCTACAATGAGCAGTTCTTC
TRBJ2-3 | 17 | TRBV15 | few | TRBD2 | CATSRDGVAGIPNTQYF | TGTGCCACCAGCAGAGATGGAGTAGCGGGGATTCCGAATACGCAGTATTTT
TRBJ2-3 | 16 | TRBV4-1 | few | - | CASSQVLGMGGDTQYF | TGCGCCAGCAGCCAAGTTCTAGGGATGGGGGGAGATACGCAGTATTTT
TRBJ1-2 | 17 | TRBV9 | - | TRBD1 | CASSPGIIPGQNNGYTF | TGCGCCAGCAGCCCCGGGATTATACCGGGACAGAACAATGGCTACACCTTC
TRBJ2-1 | 15 | TRBV5-1 | - | TRBD1 | CASSLVQGAVNEQFF | TGCGCCAGCAGCTTGGTTCAGGGGGCGGTCAATGAGCAGTTCTTC
TRBJ2-1 | 17 | TRBV19 | - | TRBD1 | CASSSLGGQGAQDEQFF | TGTGCCAGTAGCAGCTTAGGGGGACAGGGGGCGCAGGATGAGCAGTTCTTC
TRBJ2-5 | 15 | TRBV20-1 | many | - | CSASLPGVRGETQYF | TGCAGTGCTAGTCTTCCCGGGGTCAGGGGTGAGACCCAGTACTTC
TRBJ2-5 | 15 | TRBV28 | - | TRBD2 | CASSRGVAGEETQYF | TGTGCCAGCAGCCGCGGGGTAGCGGGGGAAGAGACCCAGTACTTC
TRBJ1-2 | 12 | TRBV29-1 | - | - | CSVARGNYGYTF | TGCAGCGTTGCCCGCGGAAACTATGGCTACACCTTC
TRBJ1-1 | 13 | TRBV6-1 | - | - | CASSENQGSRTFF | TGTGCCAGCAGTGAAAACCAGGGGTCACGGACTTTCTTT
TRBJ2-7 | 14 | TRBV20-1 | few | TRBD2 | CSAKPGTSGYEQYF | TGCAGTGCCAAACCCGGGACTAGCGGTTACGAGCAGTACTTC
TRBJ1-2 | 15 | TRBV20-1 | few | - | CSARPPPGPSYGYTF | TGCAGTGCTAGACCGCCTCCGGGACCCTCGTATGGCTACACCTTC
TRBJ1-1 | 13 | TRBV10-3 | few | - | CAISPQENTEAFF | TGTGCCATCAGCCCCCAAGAGAACACTGAAGCTTTCTTT
TRBJ2-5 | 16 | TRBV11-2 | many | TRBD2 | CASSLRSGGLQETQYF | TGTGCCAGCAGCTTACGGAGCGGGGGGTTACAAGAGACCCAGTACTTC
TRBJ2-1 | 15 | TRBV5-4 | few | - | CASSLVAVSYNEQFF | TGTGCCAGCAGCTTGGTTGCGGTCTCCTACAATGAGCAGTTCTTC
TRBJ1-6 | 14 | TRBV6-5 | few | TRBD1 | CASSYLRTGAPLHF | TGTGCCAGCAGTTACCTCCGGACAGGGGCACCCCTCCACTTT
TRBJ1-3 | 11 | TRBV6-2/TRBV6-3 | few | - | CASSSTYTIYF | TGTGCCAGCAGTTCGACCTACACCATATATTTT
TRBJ2-7 | 14 | TRBV5-1 | many | TRBD1 | CASSGLTGGYEQYF | TGCGCCAGCAGCGGACTGACAGGGGGCTACGAGCAGTACTTC
TRBJ1-1 | 12 | TRBV6-6 | many | - | CASQWDYTEAFF | TGTGCCAGCCAGTGGGATTACACTGAAGCTTTCTTT
TRBJ2-7 | 15 | TRBV5-1 | - | TRBD1 | CASSLGWDRGYEQYF | TGCGCCAGCAGCTTGGGCTGGGACAGGGGCTACGAGCAGTACTTC
TRBJ2-3 | 16 | TRBV5-1 | few | - | CASRPGPSISTDTQYF | TGCGCCAGCAGACCGGGACCATCGATTAGCACAGATACGCAGTATTTT
TRBJ2-1 | 11 | TRBV29-1 | few | TRBD2 | CSVGLGSEQFF | TGCAGCGTGGGACTAGGCAGTGAGCAGTTCTTC
TRBJ2-1 | 14 | TRBV20-1 | few | TRBD2 | CSADGTSGSHEQFF | TGCAGTGCTGATGGGACTAGCGGTAGCCATGAGCAGTTCTTC
TRBJ2-2 | 15 | TRBV6-5 | - | TRBD1 | CASRSQGVVTGELFF | TGTGCCAGCAGGTCACAGGGGGTTGTCACCGGGGAGCTGTTTTTT
TRBJ2-3 | 13 | TRBV4-2 | many | - | CASSQLATDTQYF | TGTGCCAGCAGCCAGTTAGCCACAGATACGCAGTATTTT
TRBJ2-2 | 15 | TRBV20-1 | - | - | CSASPRTANTGELFF | TGCAGTGCTTCCCCCAGAACAGCCAACACCGGGGAGCTGTTTTTT
TRBJ2-5 | 13 | TRBV3-1 | - | - | CASSQPAGETQYF | TGTGCCAGCAGCCAACCTGCCGGGGAGACCCAGTACTTC